The 12 T cell receptor beta chains listed next were all sequenced from one sample in a study of T cell responses to AZD1222 COVID-19 vaccine. TCRdb keeps only in-frame clones here, not all; method: immunoSEQ multiplex PCR. The repertoire includes approximately 110,000 clones, roughly 85% of them detected once, and less than 2.5% sits in the top ten. The starting material was peripheral blood, obtained 28 days after the second AZD1222 dose. These receptors came from an adult who received the AZD1222 COVID-19 vaccine.

The rearrangement uses TRBV7-9 and TRBJ1-2; D unclear. Trimming shortened V by 2 bases and J by 4 bases, and 11 bases separated the two germline ends. The germline CDR1 and CDR2 sequences are SEHNR and FQNEAQ (reference sequence). This CDR3 is 14 amino acids long. The CDR3 coding sequence is TGTGCCAGCAGCTTAAGCGGCAGTTCCTATGGCTACACCTTC. It codes for CASSLSGSSYGYTF.

V usage is TRBV6-5 and J usage is TRBJ2-3; D is tentatively TRBD1 or TRBD2 (5 bases each). Looked up from germline, CDR1 is MNHEY and CDR2 is SVGAGI. The CDR3 length is 14 residues. Trimming cost V 2 bases and J 2 bases, with 8 bases left between them. In DNA form, the CDR3 reads TGTGCCAGCAGTTACACCGGGGCCACAGATACGCAGTATTTT. This gives the protein CASSYTGATDTQYF.

The chain joins TRBV3-1 (or the pseudogene TRBV3-2) to TRBJ1-6, with D hard to call. This CDR3 comprises 16 residues. The V end was cut by 4 bases, the J end by 8 bases, with 18 bases between. CDR1 and CDR2 (germline): LGHDT, YNNKEL (reference sequence). CDR3 coding DNA: TGTGCCAGCAGCCGACTCGGTCACACAGTTGATTCACCCCTCCACTTT. Translating it yields CASSRLGHTVDSPLHF.

This clone was recorded a few times. V gene TRBV30 combines with J gene TRBJ1-3, with 7 bases that match TRBD1. The V segment lost 4 bases and the J segment 4 bases; nucleotides outside the gene matches: 7. CDR3 length equals 14 residues. Germline CDR1 GTSNPN, CDR2 SVGIG (reference sequence). CDR3 in DNA: TGTGCCTGGAATACAGGGGCAGGAGGAAACACCATATATTTT. Translation: CAWNTGAGGNTIYF.

V usage is TRBV30 and J usage is TRBJ1-3, with 7 bases that match TRBD1. The junction had 8 bases not matched to a gene; V was cut back by 0 bases and J by 3 bases. The CDR3 is 16 residues long. Germline V lookup: CDR1 GTSNPN, CDR2 SVGIG (reference sequence). CDR3 protein: CAWSVRGQTLGNTIYF. The DNA of the CDR3 is TGTGCCTGGAGTGTAAGGGGACAGACCCTTGGAAACACCATATATTTT.

This chain uses TRBV28 with TRBJ1-4, with 7 bases that match TRBD1. V lost 8 bases and J lost 5; bases outside the gene matches: 11. This CDR3 comprises 15 residues. Germline CDR1 MDHEN, CDR2 SYDVKM. DNA for the CDR3: TGTGCCAGCGGATACTCGACAGGGAGGAATGAAAAACTGTTTTTT. Translating gives CASGYSTGRNEKLFF.

The chain employs TRBV12-3 or TRBV12-4 and TRBJ2-5; D is uncertain. Trimming pared 1 base from V and 5 bases from J, leaving 2 bases between. The CDR3 has 11 amino acids. CDR3 region: CASSLGETQYF. The CDR3 DNA is TGTGCCAGCAGTTTAGGGGAGACCCAGTACTTC.

V gene TRBV27 combines with J gene TRBJ1-6; D call uncertain. This CDR3 is 13 amino acids long. Per the germline V gene, CDR1 is MNHEY and CDR2 is SMNVEV (reference sequence). The V and J ends lost 1 base and 10 bases respectively, with 8 bases between them. The CDR3 here is CASSLFPSSPLHF. The CDR3 DNA is TGTGCCAGCAGTTTATTCCCAAGCTCACCCCTCCACTTT.

This rearrangement joins TRBV30 to TRBJ1-3; D possibly corresponds to TRBD1 (5 bases). The CDR3 covers 15 residues. V was trimmed by 2 bases and J by 3 bases, leaving 14 bases between them. Germline CDR1 is GTSNPN and CDR2 is SVGIG (reference sequence). The CDR3 loop reads CAWSTTGTVGNTIYF. The DNA of the CDR3 is TGTGCCTGGAGTACCACCGGGACCGTTGGAAACACCATATATTTT. Using reference TRBV30 and TRBJ1-3 for the parts outside the CDR3, the full variable domain is SQTIHQWPATLVQPVGSPLSLECTVEGTSNPNLYWYRQAAGRGLQLLFYSVGIGQISSEVPQNLSASRPQDRQFILSSKKLLLSDSGFYLCAWSTTGTVGNTIYFGEGSWLTVV.

This rearrangement joins TRBV3-1 (or the pseudogene TRBV3-2) to TRBJ1-4; 10 bases are shared with TRBD1. V was pared by 3 bases and J by 7 bases, with 5 bases of the junction left unmatched. This CDR3 has 15 residues. The V gene's germline CDR1 is LGHDT and CDR2 YNNKEL (reference sequence). The CDR3 region has the DNA TGTGCCAGCAGCCACGGCCGGGACAGGGGTGAAAAACTGTTTTTT. Protein sequence: CASSHGRDRGEKLFF.

This clone was seen just once. The chain has TRBV19 and TRBJ2-1; possible D gene TRBD2, 6 bases. Trimming took 3 bases from V and 10 from J, leaving 19 bases between them. The CDR3 is made up of 15 amino acids. Per germline, CDR1 LNHDA and CDR2 SQIVND (reference sequence). For the CDR3, the DNA is TGTGCCAGTAGTATTATACGGGAGATCAACACAGAGCAGTTCTTC. It translates to CASSIIREINTEQFF.

In this sample, this clone turned up once. The rearrangement uses TRBV7-6 and TRBJ2-7; perhaps TRBD1 as D (6 bases). CDR3 length: 15 amino acids. CDR1 is SGHVS and CDR2 is FNYEAQ in the germline V gene. Trimming shortened V by 2 bases and J by 6 bases, and 17 bases separated the two germline ends. This CDR3 is CASSLISQGRGEQYF. DNA of the CDR3: TGTGCCAGCAGCTTAATATCACAGGGACGCGGCGAGCAGTACTTC.